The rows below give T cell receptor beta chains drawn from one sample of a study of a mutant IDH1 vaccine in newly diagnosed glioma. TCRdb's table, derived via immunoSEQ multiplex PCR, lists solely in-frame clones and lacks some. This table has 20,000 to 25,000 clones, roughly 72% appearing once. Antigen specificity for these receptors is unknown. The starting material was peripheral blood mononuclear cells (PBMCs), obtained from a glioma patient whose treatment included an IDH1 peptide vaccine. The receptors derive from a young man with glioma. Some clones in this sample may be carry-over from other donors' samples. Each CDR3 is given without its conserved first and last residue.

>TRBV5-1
ASTRAGDNYGYT
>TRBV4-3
ASSQDVTGESYRDGELF
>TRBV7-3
ASSSTGASGYT
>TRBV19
ASSMFGQGDGQPQH
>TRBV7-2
ASSPVARHTIY
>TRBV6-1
ASSVRHEQY
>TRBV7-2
ASSLWDTTYEQY
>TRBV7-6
ASSKSGGTRQETQY
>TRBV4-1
ASSRGLANALSYEQY
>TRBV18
ASSPGQLQETQY
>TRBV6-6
ATGQGAEAF
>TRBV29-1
SVFQGTEAF
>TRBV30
AWAWTGNTIY
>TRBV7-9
ASSFGGGGNEKLF
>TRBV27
ASSFTSGISYEQY
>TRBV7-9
ASSSPLVRATEAF
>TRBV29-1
SVEGVGGLGTGELF
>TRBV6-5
ASSSGGGVYNEQF
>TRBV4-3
ASSADRGYGNEQF
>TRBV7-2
ASSFGLRAGEKLF
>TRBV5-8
ASSLKTGSAF
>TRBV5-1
ASSLDYEQY